The 18 T cell receptor beta chains in this list originate from one sample, sequenced in a study of blood T cell repertoires in COVID-19. Repertoires were generated with immunoSEQ multiplex PCR, while TCRdb's copy carries only in-frame clones and drops some. The table includes about 190,000 clones, around 85% detected once. Specimen: peripheral blood. Every receptor here comes from a man older than 75 with COVID-19, enrolled during active disease.

This sequence joins TRBV12-5 and TRBJ2-1; TRBD1 agrees at 12 bases. This CDR3 is built from 16 residues. V gave up 2 bases and J gave up 7 bases; unmatched junction bases: 6. Germline V lookup: CDR1 LGHNT, CDR2 FRNRAP. The CDR3 reads CASGLPGQGALNEQFF. The CDR3 DNA follows: TGTGCTAGTGGTTTGCCGGGACAGGGGGCATTAAATGAGCAGTTCTTC.

The chain combines TRBV9 with TRBJ1-4; 9 nucleotides agree with TRBD1. V was clipped by 4 bases and J by 5 bases; unmatched bases: 6. This CDR3 region has 15 residues. Germline CDR1 SGDLS, CDR2 YYNGEE. The CDR3 region is CASSPSGTGNEKLFF. CDR3 bases: TGTGCCAGCAGCCCTTCCGGGACAGGGAATGAAAAACTGTTTTTT.

The rearrangement links TRBV19 to TRBJ1-2; D is undetermined. Germline values: CDR1 LNHDA, CDR2 SQIVND (reference sequence). This CDR3 contains 15 residues. V lost 4 bases, J lost 1 base, and 13 bases lay in between. The CDR3 reads CASSTSQLLNYGYTF. The CDR3, as DNA: TGTGCCAGTAGTACATCACAGCTACTTAACTATGGCTACACCTTC.

The chain combines TRBV3-1 (or the pseudogene TRBV3-2) with TRBJ1-1; D is unclear. Trimming shortened V by 2 bases and J by 1 base, and 5 bases separated the two germline ends. Germline-derived CDR1 and CDR2 are LGHDT and YNNKEL (reference sequence). The CDR3 totals 13 residues. The CDR3 DNA reads as TGTGCCAGCAGCCAAATTCGGAACACTGAAGCTTTCTTT. Translated, it gives CASSQIRNTEAFF.

The chain couples TRBV3-1 (or the pseudogene TRBV3-2) to TRBJ1-1; no firm D call. The CDR3 contains 12 residues. Germline V gene lookup returns CDR1 LGHDT and CDR2 YNNKEL (reference sequence). V was shortened by 3 bases and J by 3 bases, with 5 bases between the two germline ends. The CDR3 spells CASSQEDTEAFF. Written as DNA, the CDR3 is TGTGCCAGCAGCCAGGAGGACACTGAAGCTTTCTTT.

A single count supports this clone. The sample contains more than one DNA sequence encoding this CDR3. The rearrangement uses TRBV7-2 and TRBJ2-2; no definite D call. The CDR3 sequence is 12 residues long. V lost 4 bases to trimming and J lost 3 bases, with 3 bases between them. Germline lookup yields CDR1 SGHTA and CDR2 FQGNSA. The CDR3, as DNA: TGTGCCAGCAGCTCCTACACCGGGGAGCTGTTTTTT. This encodes CASSSYTGELFF.

The genes are TRBV4-2 and TRBJ2-5; 11 bases fit TRBD2. Germline V gives CDR1 LGHNA, CDR2 YNFKEQ. V was clipped by 1 base and J by 7 bases; unmatched bases: 2. The CDR3 sequence is 14 residues long. CDR3 nucleotide sequence: TGTGCCAGCAGCCAAGCCCTAGCGGGAGGGACCCAGTACTTC. Protein sequence: CASSQALAGGTQYF.

CDR3 amino acids: CATSRDLTGEGNQPQHF. CDR3 nucleotides: TGTGCCACCAGCAGAGATTTAACAGGGGAAGGCAATCAGCCCCAGCATTTT. The genes are TRBV15 and TRBJ1-5; TRBD1 agrees at 7 bases. The CDR3 loop spans 17 amino acids. V shed 0 bases, J shed 2 bases, and the junction held 7 bases outside the gene matches. CDR1 is LNHNV and CDR2 is YYDKDF in the germline V gene (reference sequence).

This clone was seen a single time. The chain couples TRBV19 to TRBJ1-1; perhaps TRBD1 as D (5 bases). CDR1 and CDR2 (germline): LNHDA, SQIVND (reference sequence). Trimming stripped 4 bases from V and 5 bases from J, with 17 bases between. This CDR3 region has 15 residues. The CDR3 sequence: CASSTPGAGGTEAFF. The CDR3 coding sequence is TGTGCCAGTAGTACCCCTGGGGCAGGAGGGACTGAAGCTTTCTTT. Filled out from reference TRBV19 and TRBJ1-1, the complete variable domain reads DGGITQSPKYLFRKEGQNVTLSCEQNLNHDAMYWYRQDPGQGLRLIYYSQIVNDFQKGDIAEGYSVSREKKESFPLTVTSAQKNPTAFYLCASSTPGAGGTEAFFGQGTRLTVV.

In this sample, this clone turned up a few times. The genes are TRBV5-1 and TRBJ1-3; D gene unclear. V lost 1 base to trimming and J lost 3 bases, with 11 bases between them. Germline CDR1 SGHRS, CDR2 YFSETQ. CDR3 length: 15 residues. The CDR3 spells CASSLSAGSGNTIYF. The CDR3 DNA sequence: TGCGCCAGCAGCTTGTCAGCGGGGAGTGGAAACACCATATATTTT.

V is TRBV19 and J is TRBJ1-1, with 11 bases aligning to TRBD1. After removal of 4 bases from V and 4 bases from J, the junction contained 11 bases not matched to a gene. Germline assignment: CDR1 LNHDA and CDR2 SQIVND (reference sequence). CDR3 length equals 17 residues. The CDR3 region is CASSTPDRGHSGTEAFF. DNA of the CDR3: TGTGCCAGTAGTACCCCGGACAGGGGGCATTCCGGCACTGAAGCTTTCTTT.

The chain joins TRBV29-1 to TRBJ2-5; D possibly corresponds to TRBD1 (6 bases). The CDR3 has 11 amino acids. Per the germline V gene, CDR1 is SQVTM and CDR2 is ANQGSEA. With 6 bases removed from V and 2 bases from J, the gap between germline ends came to 7 bases. The CDR3 sequence: CSVTGQETQYF. CDR3 coding DNA: TGCAGCGTGACAGGACAAGAGACCCAGTACTTC.

The V and J genes are TRBV6-1 and TRBJ1-2, with 12 bases matching TRBD1. V trimming: 0 bases; J trimming: 8 bases; junction bases outside the gene matches: 7. The CDR3 contains 16 residues. Germline V gives CDR1 MNHNS, CDR2 SASEGT. The CDR3 loop is CASSEAGTGGAEGYTF. CDR3 nucleotide sequence: TGTGCCAGCAGTGAAGCCGGGACAGGGGGCGCAGAAGGCTACACCTTC.

The rearrangement joins TRBV18 to TRBJ1-1; 9 bases match TRBD1. V lost 10 bases to trimming and J lost 6 bases; unmatched junction nucleotides: 18. Per the germline V gene, CDR1 is KGHSH and CDR2 is LQKENI. The CDR3 length is 16 residues. The CDR3 spells CATLPGTGRSRAEAFF. The CDR3 DNA reads as TGTGCCACCCTACCGGGGACAGGGCGATCTAGGGCTGAAGCTTTCTTT.

The rearrangement links TRBV6-2 or TRBV6-3 to TRBJ1-2; 8 nucleotides match TRBD1. The V gene end was trimmed by 4 bases and the J gene end by 1 base; junction bases not matched to a gene: 14. This CDR3 region has 18 residues. Germline V gene lookup returns CDR1 MNHEY and CDR2 SVGEGT. CDR3: CASSSDLTLGQGNYGYTF. CDR3 nucleotides: TGTGCCAGCAGTTCAGACCTTACCCTTGGACAGGGTAACTATGGCTACACCTTC.

This clone was detected only a few times. Other nucleotide sequences from this sample produce the same CDR3. The chain is built from TRBV18 and TRBJ1-2; D might be TRBD1 (6 bases). Germline V lookup: CDR1 KGHSH, CDR2 LQKENI. The CDR3 is 13 residues long. The germline V and J ends were trimmed by 3 bases and 2 bases, with 7 bases remaining between them. The CDR3 DNA reads as TGTGCCAGCTCACCGGACAGCAACTATGGCTACACCTTC. Protein sequence: CASSPDSNYGYTF.

The genes are TRBV14 and TRBJ2-1, with 8 bases aligning to TRBD1. The V gene's germline CDR1 is SGHDN and CDR2 FVKESK. The CDR3 has 13 residues. J was trimmed by 10 bases and V by 1 base; bases with no gene match: 3. The CDR3 protein is CASSQGTGNEQFF. The CDR3 bases are TGTGCCAGCAGCCAAGGGACAGGGAACGAGCAGTTCTTC.

This chain links TRBV3-1 (or the pseudogene TRBV3-2) with TRBJ2-2; perhaps TRBD2 as D (5 bases). The V end lost 0 bases, the J end lost 6 bases, and 8 bases lay between the germline ends. Germline CDR1 reads LGHDT; CDR2 reads YNNKEL (reference sequence). The CDR3 extends over 14 amino acids. CDR3 sequence: CASSQDNGAGELFF. CDR3 DNA sequence: TGTGCCAGCAGCCAAGATAACGGGGCCGGGGAGCTGTTTTTT.